Listed below are T cell receptor beta chains from one sample, sequenced in a study of T cells in Graves' hyperthyroidism and ophthalmopathy. TCRdb reprocessed the multiplex PCR reads via MiXCR and lists one record per CDR3 protein. The sample contains roughly 380,000 distinct CDR3 sequences, 19% of which appear only once. Sample: blood. The receptors originated from a woman aged 18-29 years with Graves' hyperthyroidism. CDR3s include the opening cysteine and the closing phenylalanine or tryptophan. D genes are given only for firm matches. Rows may omit the clone size; those that give it use once, few, many or a size class.

j_call,clone_size,v_call,d_call,cdr3_length,cdr3_aa,cdr3_nt
TRBJ1-5,many,TRBV7-2,-,18,CASSLGSWPATENQPQHF,TGTGCCAGCAGCTTAGGGTCCTGGCCTGCGACAGAAAATCAGCCCCAGCATTTT
TRBJ2-1,few,TRBV15,TRBD2,18,CATSVGLAGGRTYNEQFF,TGTGCCACCAGCGTAGGACTAGCGGGGGGGCGGACCTACAATGAGCAGTTCTTC
TRBJ2-7,-,TRBV20-1,-,15,CSARVSGTLGYEQYF,TGCAGTGCTAGAGTGTCCGGGACATTGGGCTACGAGCAGTACTTC
TRBJ1-6,many,TRBV12-3/TRBV12-4,-,11,CASSPGSPLHF,TGTGCCAGCAGTCCAGGTTCACCCCTCCACTTT
TRBJ1-5,many,TRBV6-1,-,15,CASSEDPGENQPQHF,TGTGCCAGCAGTGAAGACCCCGGGGAAAACCAGCCCCAGCATTTT
TRBJ2-2,-,TRBV5-1,TRBD2,17,CASSSPPGGTNTGELFF,TGCGCCAGCAGCTCCCCCCCGGGGGGGACGAACACCGGGGAGCTGTTTTTT
TRBJ1-1,-,TRBV6-4,TRBD1,14,CASSGTGEGTEAFF,TGTGCCAGCTCCGGGACAGGGGAGGGCACTGAAGCTTTCTTT
TRBJ1-1,many,TRBV3-1,-,11,CASSQDREAFF,TGTGCCAGCAGCCAAGATCGAGAAGCTTTCTTT
TRBJ2-2,-,TRBV10-2,-,17,CASSESHRGWSPGELFF,TGCGCCAGCAGTGAGTCACATCGAGGTTGGAGCCCCGGGGAGCTGTTTTTT
TRBJ2-7,-,TRBV18,TRBD1,12,CARRTGTYEQYF,TGTGCCCGCCGGACAGGGACCTACGAGCAGTACTTC
TRBJ2-2,many,TRBV18,-,14,CASSPLHGSGELFF,TGTGCCAGCTCACCACTTCACGGGAGCGGGGAGCTGTTTTTT